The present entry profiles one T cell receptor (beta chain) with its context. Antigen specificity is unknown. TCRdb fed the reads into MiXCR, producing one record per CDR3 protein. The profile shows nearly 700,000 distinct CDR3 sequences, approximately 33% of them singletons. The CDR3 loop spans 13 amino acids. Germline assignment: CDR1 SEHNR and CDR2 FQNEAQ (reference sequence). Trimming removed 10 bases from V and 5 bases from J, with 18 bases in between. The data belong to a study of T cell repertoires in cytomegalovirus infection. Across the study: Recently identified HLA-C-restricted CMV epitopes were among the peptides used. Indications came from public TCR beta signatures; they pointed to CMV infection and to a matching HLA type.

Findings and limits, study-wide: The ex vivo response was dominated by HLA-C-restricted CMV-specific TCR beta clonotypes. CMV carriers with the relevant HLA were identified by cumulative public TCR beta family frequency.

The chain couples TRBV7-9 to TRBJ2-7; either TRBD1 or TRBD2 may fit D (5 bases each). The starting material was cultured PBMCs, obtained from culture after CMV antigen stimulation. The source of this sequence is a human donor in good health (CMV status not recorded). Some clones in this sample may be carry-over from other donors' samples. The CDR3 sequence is CATGLLGVHEQYF. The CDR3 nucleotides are TGTGCCACGGGCCTTTTGGGGGTCCACGAGCAGTACTTC.